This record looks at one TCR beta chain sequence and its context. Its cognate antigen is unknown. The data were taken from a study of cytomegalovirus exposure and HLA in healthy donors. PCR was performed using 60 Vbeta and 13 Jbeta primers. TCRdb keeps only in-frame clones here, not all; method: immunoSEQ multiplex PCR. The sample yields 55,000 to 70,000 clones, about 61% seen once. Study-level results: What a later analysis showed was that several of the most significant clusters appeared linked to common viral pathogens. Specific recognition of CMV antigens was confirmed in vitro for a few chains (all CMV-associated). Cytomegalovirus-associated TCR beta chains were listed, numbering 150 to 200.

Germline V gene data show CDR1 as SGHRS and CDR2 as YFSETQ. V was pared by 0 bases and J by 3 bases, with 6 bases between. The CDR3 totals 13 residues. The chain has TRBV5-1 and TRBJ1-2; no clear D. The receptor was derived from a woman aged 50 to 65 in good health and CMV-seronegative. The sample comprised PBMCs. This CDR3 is CASSLDVDYGYTF. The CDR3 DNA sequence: TGCGCCAGCAGCTTGGACGTAGACTATGGCTACACCTTC.